The rows below give T cell receptor beta chains drawn from one sample of a study of blood T cell repertoires in COVID-19. Profiled with immunoSEQ multiplex PCR; TCRdb holds only in-frame clones, not every one. Of about 190,000 clones in the sample, around four fifths were seen once. The specimen sequenced was peripheral blood. The receptors originated from a woman aged 25 to 39 with acute or convalescent COVID-19. Both conserved end residues are part of each CDR3. The D gene is left open where the match is weak. Size tells how often a clone was seen (once, few, many) or the class of an expanded clone, and some rows leave it out.

v_gene: TRBV4-2; j_gene: TRBJ2-7; d_gene: TRBD2; abundance: NA; CDR3nt: TGTGCCAGCAGCGAAGGGACTAGCGGGAGTCTGACGCTGTTCTACGAGCAGTACTTC; CDR3aa: CASSEGTSGSLTLFYEQYF
v_gene: TRBV19; j_gene: TRBJ2-1; d_gene: TRBD2; abundance: NA; CDR3nt: TGTGCCAGTAGGGGACTAGCGCGTGAGCAGTTCTTC; CDR3aa: CASRGLAREQFF
v_gene: TRBV4-3; j_gene: TRBJ2-4; d_gene: TRBD2; abundance: NA; CDR3nt: TGCGCCAGCAGCCCCCGCGGGAGACGCATTCAGTACTTC; CDR3aa: CASSPRGRRIQYF
v_gene: TRBV13; j_gene: TRBJ1-5; d_gene: NA; abundance: NA; CDR3nt: TGTGCCAGCAGCTTCGGGACACTAAATCAGCCCCAGCATTTT; CDR3aa: CASSFGTLNQPQHF
v_gene: TRBV6-5; j_gene: TRBJ2-1; d_gene: NA; abundance: many; CDR3nt: TGTGCCAGCAGAACAGGCCCGCGCAATGAGCAGTTCTTC; CDR3aa: CASRTGPRNEQFF
v_gene: TRBV9; j_gene: TRBJ1-4; d_gene: TRBD1; abundance: NA; CDR3nt: TGTGCCAGCAGCGTAGACAGGGGTTATGGCGAAAAACTGTTTTTT; CDR3aa: CASSVDRGYGEKLFF
v_gene: TRBV27; j_gene: TRBJ2-2; d_gene: NA; abundance: NA; CDR3nt: TGTGCCAGCAGGACTAGGAATAACACCGGGGAGCTGTTTTTT; CDR3aa: CASRTRNNTGELFF
v_gene: TRBV27; j_gene: TRBJ1-1; d_gene: TRBD1; abundance: NA; CDR3nt: TGTGCCAGCAGTTTACTTGGGACAGGTAGTAGGTACACTGAAGCTTTCTTT; CDR3aa: CASSLLGTGSRYTEAFF
v_gene: TRBV6-5; j_gene: TRBJ2-1; d_gene: NA; abundance: NA; CDR3nt: TGTGCCAGCAGTCACACGTACAATGAGCAGTTCTTC; CDR3aa: CASSHTYNEQFF
v_gene: TRBV11-2; j_gene: TRBJ1-2; d_gene: TRBD1; abundance: NA; CDR3nt: TGTGCCAGCAGCCTCCGACAGGGGGCGCATACTAACTATGGCTACACCTTC; CDR3aa: CASSLRQGAHTNYGYTF
v_gene: TRBV7-4; j_gene: TRBJ1-3; d_gene: NA; abundance: NA; CDR3nt: TGTGCCAGCAGCCCGACAGGAAACACCATATATTTT; CDR3aa: CASSPTGNTIYF
v_gene: TRBV14; j_gene: TRBJ2-7; d_gene: TRBD2; abundance: NA; CDR3nt: TGTGCCAGCAGCCAAGATCAGCGTAAACTAGCGGCTTCCTACGAGCAGTACTTC; CDR3aa: CASSQDQRKLAASYEQYF
v_gene: TRBV5-1; j_gene: TRBJ2-5; d_gene: TRBD2; abundance: NA; CDR3nt: TGCGCCAGCAGCTCGGGACTAGCGGGGACCCAAGAGACCCAGTACTTC; CDR3aa: CASSSGLAGTQETQYF
v_gene: TRBV11-2; j_gene: TRBJ2-2; d_gene: NA; abundance: NA; CDR3nt: TGTGCCAGCAGCGTGGGACTCAGGGACACCGGGGAGCTGTTTTTT; CDR3aa: CASSVGLRDTGELFF
v_gene: TRBV5-4; j_gene: TRBJ1-4; d_gene: NA; abundance: few; CDR3nt: TGTGCCAGCAGCTTGGACAGTTCAACTAATGAAAAACTGTTTTTT; CDR3aa: CASSLDSSTNEKLFF
v_gene: TRBV24-1; j_gene: TRBJ1-2; d_gene: TRBD1; abundance: NA; CDR3nt: TGTGCCACCAGTGATCCAGTGCGGGACAGAGGTGGCTACACCTTC; CDR3aa: CATSDPVRDRGGYTF
v_gene: TRBV18; j_gene: TRBJ2-3; d_gene: NA; abundance: NA; CDR3nt: TGTGCCAGCTCACTTACAGACGGCAGGTCTTCCAGGGCGCAGTATTTT; CDR3aa: CASSLTDGRSSRAQYF
v_gene: TRBV15; j_gene: TRBJ2-7; d_gene: TRBD1; abundance: NA; CDR3nt: TGTGCCACAGGGACAGGGGGCTTGTATGGGCAGTACTTC; CDR3aa: CATGTGGLYGQYF
v_gene: TRBV4-1; j_gene: TRBJ2-5; d_gene: NA; abundance: many; CDR3nt: TGCGCCAGCAGCCTACAAGAGACCCAGTACTTC; CDR3aa: CASSLQETQYF
v_gene: TRBV27; j_gene: TRBJ2-7; d_gene: TRBD1; abundance: few; CDR3nt: TGTGCCAGCCGCAGACAGGGGTCCAACGAGCAGTACTTC; CDR3aa: CASRRQGSNEQYF
v_gene: TRBV6-5; j_gene: TRBJ1-5; d_gene: NA; abundance: NA; CDR3nt: TGTGCCAGCTCGGGGGGGATGAGGGGTCAGCCCCAGCATTTT; CDR3aa: CASSGGMRGQPQHF
v_gene: TRBV29-1; j_gene: TRBJ1-5; d_gene: NA; abundance: NA; CDR3nt: TGCAGCGTTGACCAGGGCCCCAATCAGCCCCAGCATTTT; CDR3aa: CSVDQGPNQPQHF
v_gene: TRBV7-2; j_gene: TRBJ2-7; d_gene: TRBD2; abundance: NA; CDR3nt: TGTGCCAGCAGCTTAGGACTAGCGGGAGGGCTATACGAGCAGTACTTC; CDR3aa: CASSLGLAGGLYEQYF
v_gene: TRBV7-2; j_gene: TRBJ1-1; d_gene: NA; abundance: NA; CDR3nt: TGTGCCAGCAGCTTACAGGAGAACACTGAAGCTTTCTTT; CDR3aa: CASSLQENTEAFF
v_gene: TRBV5-1; j_gene: TRBJ1-6; d_gene: TRBD1; abundance: once; CDR3nt: TGCGCCAGCAGCTTGGGGGGGCGACGACAGGGATGGAATTCACCCCTCCACTTT; CDR3aa: CASSLGGRRQGWNSPLHF